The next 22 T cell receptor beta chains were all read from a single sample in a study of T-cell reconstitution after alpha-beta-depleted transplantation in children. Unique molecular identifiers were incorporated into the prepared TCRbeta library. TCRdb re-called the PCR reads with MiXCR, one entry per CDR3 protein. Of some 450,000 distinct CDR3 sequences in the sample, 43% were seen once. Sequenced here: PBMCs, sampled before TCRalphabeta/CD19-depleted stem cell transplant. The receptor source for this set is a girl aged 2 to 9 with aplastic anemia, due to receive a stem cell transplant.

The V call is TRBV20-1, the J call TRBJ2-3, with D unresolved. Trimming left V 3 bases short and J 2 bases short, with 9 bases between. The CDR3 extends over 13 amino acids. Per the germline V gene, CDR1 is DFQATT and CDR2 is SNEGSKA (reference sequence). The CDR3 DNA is TGCAGTGCTAGTAACCAACTCACAGATACGCAGTATTTT. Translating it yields CSASNQLTDTQYF.

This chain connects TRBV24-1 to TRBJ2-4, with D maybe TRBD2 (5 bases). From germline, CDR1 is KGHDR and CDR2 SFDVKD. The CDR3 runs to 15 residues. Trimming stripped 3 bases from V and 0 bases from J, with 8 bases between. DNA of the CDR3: TGTGCCACCAGTGATGCCCGGGGAGCCAAAAACATTCAGTACTTC. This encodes CATSDARGAKNIQYF.

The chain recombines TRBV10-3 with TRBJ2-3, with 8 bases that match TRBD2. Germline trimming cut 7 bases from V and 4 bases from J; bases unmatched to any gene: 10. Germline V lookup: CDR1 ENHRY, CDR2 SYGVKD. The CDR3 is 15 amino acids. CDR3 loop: CAIMSSAGVSDTQYF. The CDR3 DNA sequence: TGTGCCATCATGTCTTCAGCGGGAGTCTCAGATACGCAGTATTTT.

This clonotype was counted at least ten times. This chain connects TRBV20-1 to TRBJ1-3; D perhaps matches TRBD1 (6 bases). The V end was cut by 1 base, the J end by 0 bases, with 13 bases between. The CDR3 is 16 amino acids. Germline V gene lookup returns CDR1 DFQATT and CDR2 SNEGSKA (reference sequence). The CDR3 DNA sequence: TGCAGTGCTAGAGCCCCTACAGGGCCCTCTGGAAACACCATATATTTT. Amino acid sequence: CSARAPTGPSGNTIYF.

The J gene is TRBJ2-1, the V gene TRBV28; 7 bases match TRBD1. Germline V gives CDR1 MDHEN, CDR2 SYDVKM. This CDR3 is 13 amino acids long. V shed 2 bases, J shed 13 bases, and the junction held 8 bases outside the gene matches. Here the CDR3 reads CASSLTGVKSQFF. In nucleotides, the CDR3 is TGTGCCAGCAGTTTAACAGGGGTGAAATCTCAGTTCTTC.

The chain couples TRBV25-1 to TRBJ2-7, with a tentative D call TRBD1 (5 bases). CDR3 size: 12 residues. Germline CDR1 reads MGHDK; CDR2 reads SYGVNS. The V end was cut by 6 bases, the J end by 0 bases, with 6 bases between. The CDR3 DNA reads TGTGCCAGCAGGGACACCTCCTACGAGCAGTACTTC. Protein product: CASRDTSYEQYF.

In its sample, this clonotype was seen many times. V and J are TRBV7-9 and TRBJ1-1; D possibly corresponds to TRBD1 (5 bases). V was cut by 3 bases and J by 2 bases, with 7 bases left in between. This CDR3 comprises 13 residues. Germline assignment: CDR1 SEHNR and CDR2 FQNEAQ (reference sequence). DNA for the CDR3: TGTGCCAGCAGCTTGACAGACAACACTGAAGCTTTCTTT. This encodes CASSLTDNTEAFF.

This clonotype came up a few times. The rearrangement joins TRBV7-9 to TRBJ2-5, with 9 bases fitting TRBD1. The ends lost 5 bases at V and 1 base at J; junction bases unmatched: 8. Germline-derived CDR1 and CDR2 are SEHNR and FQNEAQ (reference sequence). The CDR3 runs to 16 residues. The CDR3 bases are TGTGCCAGCAGCCATGGACAGGGGTCGTTCCAAGAGACCCAGTACTTC. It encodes CASSHGQGSFQETQYF.

Written as DNA, the CDR3 is TGTGCCAGCAGCCGCGTCGGCAGGGGGCCGGGCCCAAACTACGAGCAGTACTTC. Its protein product is CASSRVGRGPGPNYEQYF. The chain recombines TRBV28 with TRBJ2-7; 8 positions agree with TRBD1. With 6 bases clipped from V and 3 bases from J, the junction kept 19 bases outside the gene matches. Germline-derived CDR1 and CDR2 are MDHEN and SYDVKM. The length of the CDR3 is 18 residues.

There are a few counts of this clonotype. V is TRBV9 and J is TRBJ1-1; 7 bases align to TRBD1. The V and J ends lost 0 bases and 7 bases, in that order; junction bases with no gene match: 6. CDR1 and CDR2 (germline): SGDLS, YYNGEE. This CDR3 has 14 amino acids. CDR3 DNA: TGTGCCAGCAGCGTAGCCCAGGGGGGGGTTGAAGCTTTCTTT. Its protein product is CASSVAQGGVEAFF.

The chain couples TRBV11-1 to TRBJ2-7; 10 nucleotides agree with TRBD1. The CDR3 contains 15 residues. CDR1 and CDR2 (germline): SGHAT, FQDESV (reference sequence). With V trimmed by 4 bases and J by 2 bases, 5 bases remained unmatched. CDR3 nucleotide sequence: TGTGCCAGCAGCTCGACAGGGGGCAAAACCTACGAGCAGTACTTC. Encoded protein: CASSSTGGKTYEQYF.

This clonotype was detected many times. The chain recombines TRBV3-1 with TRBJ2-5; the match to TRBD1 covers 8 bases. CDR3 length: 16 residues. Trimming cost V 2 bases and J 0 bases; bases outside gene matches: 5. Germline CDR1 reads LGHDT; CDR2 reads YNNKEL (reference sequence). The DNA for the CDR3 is TGTGCCAGCAGCCAATGGCAGGGGGCCTACCAAGAGACCCAGTACTTC. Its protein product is CASSQWQGAYQETQYF.

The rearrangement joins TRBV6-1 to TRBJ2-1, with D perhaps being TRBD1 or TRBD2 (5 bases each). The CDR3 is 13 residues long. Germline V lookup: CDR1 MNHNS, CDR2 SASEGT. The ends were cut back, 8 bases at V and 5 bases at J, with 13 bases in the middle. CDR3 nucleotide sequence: TGTGCCAGCTGGGACGGGCTACACAATGAGCAGTTCTTC. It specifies CASWDGLHNEQFF.

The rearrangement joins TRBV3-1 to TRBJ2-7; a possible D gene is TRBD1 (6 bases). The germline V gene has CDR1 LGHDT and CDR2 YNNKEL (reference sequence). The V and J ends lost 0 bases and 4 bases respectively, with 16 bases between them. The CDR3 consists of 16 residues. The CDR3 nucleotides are TGTGCCAGCAGCCAAGAGCCCTGGGGCAGGGGTTACGAGCAGTACTTC. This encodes CASSQEPWGRGYEQYF.

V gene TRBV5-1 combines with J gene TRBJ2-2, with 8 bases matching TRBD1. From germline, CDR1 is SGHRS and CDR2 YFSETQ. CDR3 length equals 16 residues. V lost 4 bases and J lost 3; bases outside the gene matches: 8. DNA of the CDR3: TGCGCCAGCAGCGCCAGGGGGCTAAACGACACCGGGGAGCTGTTTTTT. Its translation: CASSARGLNDTGELFF.

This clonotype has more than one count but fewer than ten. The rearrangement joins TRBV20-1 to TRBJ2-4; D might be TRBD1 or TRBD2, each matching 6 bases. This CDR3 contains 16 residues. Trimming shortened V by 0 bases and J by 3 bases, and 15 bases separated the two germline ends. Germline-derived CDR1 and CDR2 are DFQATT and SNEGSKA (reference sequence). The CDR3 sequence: CSAREFGRGGKNIQYF. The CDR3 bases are TGCAGTGCTAGAGAATTTGGCAGGGGAGGCAAAAACATTCAGTACTTC.

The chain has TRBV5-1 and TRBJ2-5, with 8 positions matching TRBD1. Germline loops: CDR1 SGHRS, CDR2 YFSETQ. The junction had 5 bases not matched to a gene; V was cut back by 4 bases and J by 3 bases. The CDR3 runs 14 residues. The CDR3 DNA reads TGCGCCAGCAGCGATAGGACAGGGAAAGAGACCCAGTACTTC. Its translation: CASSDRTGKETQYF.

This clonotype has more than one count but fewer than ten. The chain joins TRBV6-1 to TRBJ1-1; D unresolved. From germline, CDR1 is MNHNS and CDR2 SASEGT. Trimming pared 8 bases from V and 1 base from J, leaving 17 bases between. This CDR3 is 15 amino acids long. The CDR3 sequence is CASPDREGKNTEAFF. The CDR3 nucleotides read TGTGCCAGCCCGGACCGGGAGGGTAAGAACACTGAAGCTTTCTTT.

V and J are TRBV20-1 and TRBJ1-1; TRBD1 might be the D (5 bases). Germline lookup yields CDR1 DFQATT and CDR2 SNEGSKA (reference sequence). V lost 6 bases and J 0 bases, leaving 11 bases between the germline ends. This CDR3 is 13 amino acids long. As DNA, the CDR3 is TGCAGTGCACCGGGACCGATGAACACTGAAGCTTTCTTT. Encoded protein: CSAPGPMNTEAFF.

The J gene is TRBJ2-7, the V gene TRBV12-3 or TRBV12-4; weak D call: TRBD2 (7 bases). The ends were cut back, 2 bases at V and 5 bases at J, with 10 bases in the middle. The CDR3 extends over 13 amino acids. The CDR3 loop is CASSLRGGDEQYF. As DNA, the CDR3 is TGTGCCAGCAGTTTAAGGGGGGGGGACGAGCAGTACTTC.

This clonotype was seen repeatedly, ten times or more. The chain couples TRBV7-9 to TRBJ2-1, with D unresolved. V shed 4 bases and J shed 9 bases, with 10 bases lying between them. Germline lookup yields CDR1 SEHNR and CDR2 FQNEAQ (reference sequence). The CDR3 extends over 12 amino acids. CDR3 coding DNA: TGTGCCAGCAGCTCCCGACTCTTTGAGCAGTTCTTC. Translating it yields CASSSRLFEQFF.

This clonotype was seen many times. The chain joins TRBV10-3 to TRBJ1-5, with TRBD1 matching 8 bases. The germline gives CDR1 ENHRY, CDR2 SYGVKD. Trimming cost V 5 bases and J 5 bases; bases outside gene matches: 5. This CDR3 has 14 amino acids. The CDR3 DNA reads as TGTGCCATCAGTTCAACAGGGGGGGATCAGCCCCAGCATTTT. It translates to CAISSTGGDQPQHF.